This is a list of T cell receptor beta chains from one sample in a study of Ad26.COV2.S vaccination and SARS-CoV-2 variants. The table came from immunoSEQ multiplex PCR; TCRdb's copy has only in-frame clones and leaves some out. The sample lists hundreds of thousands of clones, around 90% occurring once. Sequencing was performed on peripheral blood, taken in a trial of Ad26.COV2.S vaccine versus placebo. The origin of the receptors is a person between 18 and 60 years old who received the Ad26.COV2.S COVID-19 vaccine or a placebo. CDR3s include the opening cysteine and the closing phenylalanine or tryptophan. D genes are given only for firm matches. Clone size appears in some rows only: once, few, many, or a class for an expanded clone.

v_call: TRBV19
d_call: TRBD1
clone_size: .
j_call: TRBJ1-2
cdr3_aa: CAGQARTDLF
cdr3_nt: TGTGCCGGACAGGCCCGGACAGATCTTTTC

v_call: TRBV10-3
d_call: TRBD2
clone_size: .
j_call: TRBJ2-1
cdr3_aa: CAILSTSGTYNEQFF
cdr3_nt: TGTGCCATCCTGAGCACCAGCGGGACTTACAATGAGCAGTTCTTC

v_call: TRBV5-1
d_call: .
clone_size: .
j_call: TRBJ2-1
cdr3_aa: CASSWGEDSSSYNEQFF
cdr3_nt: TGCGCCAGCAGCTGGGGGGAGGACAGTAGCTCCTACAATGAGCAGTTCTTC

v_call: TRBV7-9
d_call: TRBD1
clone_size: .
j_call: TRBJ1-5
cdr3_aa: CASSPQGANNQPQHF
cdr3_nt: TGTGCCAGCAGCCCCCAGGGGGCGAACAATCAGCCCCAGCATTTT

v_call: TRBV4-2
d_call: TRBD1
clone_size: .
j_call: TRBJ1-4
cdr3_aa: CASRRTGRNEKLFF
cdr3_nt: TGTGCCAGCAGACGGACAGGGAGAAATGAAAAACTGTTTTTT

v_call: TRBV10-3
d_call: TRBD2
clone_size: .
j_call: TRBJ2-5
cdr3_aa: CAIGRQRGGGETQYF
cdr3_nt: TGTGCCATCGGCCGGCAGCGGGGGGGAGGTGAGACCCAGTACTTC

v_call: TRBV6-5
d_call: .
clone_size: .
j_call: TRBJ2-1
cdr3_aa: CASSYQPIGGNEQFF
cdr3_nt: TGTGCCAGCAGTTATCAACCAATCGGGGGAAATGAGCAGTTCTTC

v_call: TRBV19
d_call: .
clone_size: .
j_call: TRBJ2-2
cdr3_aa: CATAGGANTGELFF
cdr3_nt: TGTGCCACCGCAGGTGGGGCGAACACCGGGGAGCTGTTTTTT

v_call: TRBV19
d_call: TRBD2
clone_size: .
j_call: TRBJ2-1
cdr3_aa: CASSIASGRSYNEQFF
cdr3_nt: TGTGCCAGTAGTATAGCTAGCGGGCGGTCCTACAATGAGCAGTTCTTC

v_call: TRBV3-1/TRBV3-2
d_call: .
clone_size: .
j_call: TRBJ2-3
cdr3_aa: CASSQEASYTQYF
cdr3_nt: TGTGCCAGCAGCCAAGAAGCCTCTTATACGCAGTATTTT

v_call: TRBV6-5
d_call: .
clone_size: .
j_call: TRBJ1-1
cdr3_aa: CASMRGSPNTEAFF
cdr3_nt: TGTGCCAGCATGAGGGGGTCACCAAACACTGAAGCTTTCTTT

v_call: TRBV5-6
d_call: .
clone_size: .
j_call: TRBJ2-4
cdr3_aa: CASSPHSGGKNIQYF
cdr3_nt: TGTGCCAGCAGCCCGCACAGTGGTGGCAAAAACATTCAGTACTTC

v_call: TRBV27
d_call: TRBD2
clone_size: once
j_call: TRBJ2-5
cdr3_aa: CASTLVAGGRETQYF
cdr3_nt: TGTGCCAGCACCCTCGTAGCGGGAGGTAGGGAGACCCAGTACTTC

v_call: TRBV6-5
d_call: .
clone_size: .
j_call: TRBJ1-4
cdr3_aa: CASSLEGGNEKLFF
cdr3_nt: TGTGCCAGCAGTCTTGAGGGGGGGAATGAAAAACTGTTTTTT

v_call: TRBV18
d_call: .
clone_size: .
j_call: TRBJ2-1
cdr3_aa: CASSNLAQGSNEQFF
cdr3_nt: TGTGCCAGCTCTAACCTCGCGCAGGGGAGCAATGAGCAGTTCTTC

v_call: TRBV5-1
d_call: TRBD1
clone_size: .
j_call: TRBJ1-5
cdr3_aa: CASSAETGVGNQPQHF
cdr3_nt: TGCGCCAGCAGCGCCGAAACAGGGGTAGGCAATCAGCCCCAGCATTTT

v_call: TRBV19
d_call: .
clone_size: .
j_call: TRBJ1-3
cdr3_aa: CASSERSIRGGNTIYF
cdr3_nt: TGTGCCAGTAGCGAACGGAGCATAAGAGGAGGAAACACCATATATTTT

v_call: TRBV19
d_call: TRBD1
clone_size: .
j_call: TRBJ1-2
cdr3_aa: CASSIEGRRGLYGYTF
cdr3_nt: TGTGCCAGTAGTATAGAAGGTCGCAGGGGGCTTTATGGCTACACCTTC

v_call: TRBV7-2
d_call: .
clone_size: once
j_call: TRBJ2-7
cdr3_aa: CASSLVEGAGEQYF
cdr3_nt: TGTGCCAGCAGCTTAGTGGAGGGGGCAGGCGAGCAGTACTTC

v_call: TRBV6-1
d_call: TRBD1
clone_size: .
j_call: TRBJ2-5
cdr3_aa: CASSERDREETQYF
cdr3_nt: TGTGCCAGCAGTGAAAGGGACAGGGAGGAGACCCAGTACTTC

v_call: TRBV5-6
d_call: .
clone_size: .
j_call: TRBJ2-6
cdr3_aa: CASSLSPSGANVLTF
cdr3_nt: TGTGCCAGCAGCTTATCTCCCTCTGGAGCCAACGTCCTGACTTTC

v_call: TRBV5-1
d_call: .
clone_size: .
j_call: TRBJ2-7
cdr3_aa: CASSLQGAIYEQYF
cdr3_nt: TGCGCCAGCAGCTTACAAGGGGCCATCTACGAGCAGTACTTC

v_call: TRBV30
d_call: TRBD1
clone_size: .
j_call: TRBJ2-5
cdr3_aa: CAWSVRGGPQETQYF
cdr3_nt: TGTGCCTGGAGTGTAAGAGGGGGCCCCCAAGAGACCCAGTACTTC

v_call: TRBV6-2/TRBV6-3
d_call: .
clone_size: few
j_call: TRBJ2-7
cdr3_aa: CASSYSIWSRVSYEQYF
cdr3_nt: TGTGCCAGCAGTTACTCGATATGGTCTCGGGTCTCCTACGAGCAGTACTTC

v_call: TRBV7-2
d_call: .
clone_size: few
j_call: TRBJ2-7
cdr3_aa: CASSFRGTRHEQYF
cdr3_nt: TGTGCCAGCAGCTTTAGGGGGACTCGGCACGAGCAGTACTTC

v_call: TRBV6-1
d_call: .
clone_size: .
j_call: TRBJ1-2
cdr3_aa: CASSENGAWGYTF
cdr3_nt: TGTGCCAGCAGTGAAAACGGGGCCTGGGGCTACACCTTC

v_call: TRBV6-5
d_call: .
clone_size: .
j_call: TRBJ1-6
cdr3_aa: CASSRGGYNSPLHF
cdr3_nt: TGTGCCAGCAGCCGTGGGGGCTATAATTCACCCCTCCACTTT

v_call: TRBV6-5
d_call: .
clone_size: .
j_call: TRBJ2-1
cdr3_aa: CASSPEAGRGNEQFF
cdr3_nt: TGTGCCAGCAGTCCCGAGGCGGGAAGGGGCAATGAGCAGTTCTTC

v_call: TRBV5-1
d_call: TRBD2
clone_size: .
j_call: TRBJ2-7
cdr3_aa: CASSYGLGHSEQYF
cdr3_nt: TGCGCCAGCAGCTACGGACTAGGACACTCTGAGCAGTACTTC

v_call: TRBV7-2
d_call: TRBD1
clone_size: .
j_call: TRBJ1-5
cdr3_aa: CASSAGTGVNQPQHF
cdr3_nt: TGTGCCAGCAGCGCCGGGACAGGCGTCAATCAGCCCCAGCATTTT

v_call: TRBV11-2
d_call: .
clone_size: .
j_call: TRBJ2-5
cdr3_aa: CASRRPVRETQYF
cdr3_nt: TGTGCCAGCAGAAGACCCGTCCGAGAGACCCAGTACTTC

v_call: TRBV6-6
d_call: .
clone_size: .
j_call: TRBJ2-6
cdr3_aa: CASSRDRPSSGANVLTF
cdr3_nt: TGTGCCAGCAGTCGAGACAGGCCAAGCTCTGGGGCCAACGTCCTGACTTTC

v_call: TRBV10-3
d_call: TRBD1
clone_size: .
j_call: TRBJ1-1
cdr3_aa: CATHGQGRTEAFF
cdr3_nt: TGTGCCACCCATGGACAGGGAAGGACTGAAGCTTTCTTT

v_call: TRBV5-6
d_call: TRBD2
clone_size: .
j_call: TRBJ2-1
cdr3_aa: CASSSPAGNNEQFF
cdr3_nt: TGTGCCAGCAGCTCACCAGCGGGGAACAATGAGCAGTTCTTC

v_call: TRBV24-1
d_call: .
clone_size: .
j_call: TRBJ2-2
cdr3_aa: CATSDLRGAGELFF
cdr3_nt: TGTGCCACCAGTGATTTAAGAGGGGCCGGGGAGCTGTTTTTT

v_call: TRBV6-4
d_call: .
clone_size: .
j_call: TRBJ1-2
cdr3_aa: CASSGPGFYGYTF
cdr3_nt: TGTGCCAGCAGCGGACCCGGGTTCTATGGCTACACCTTC

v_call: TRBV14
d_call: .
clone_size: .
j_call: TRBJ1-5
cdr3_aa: CASSHQGRGNQPQHF
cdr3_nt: TGTGCCAGCAGCCACCAAGGGAGGGGGAATCAGCCCCAGCATTTT

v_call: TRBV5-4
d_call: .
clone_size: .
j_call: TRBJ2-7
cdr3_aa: CASSTGGGPEQYF
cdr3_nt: TGTGCCAGCAGCACCGGAGGGGGGCCCGAGCAGTACTTC

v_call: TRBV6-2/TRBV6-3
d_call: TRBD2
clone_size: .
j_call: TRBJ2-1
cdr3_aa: CASSERESGEQFF
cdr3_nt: TGTGCCAGCAGTGAGCGGGAGTCGGGAGAGCAGTTCTTC

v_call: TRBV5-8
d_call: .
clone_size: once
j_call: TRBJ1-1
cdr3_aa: CASSLGGRRGKAFF
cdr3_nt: TGTGCCAGCAGCTTGGGGGGTCGAAGAGGGAAAGCTTTCTTT

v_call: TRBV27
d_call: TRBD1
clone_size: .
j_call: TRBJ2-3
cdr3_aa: CASSPRTGGTDTQYF
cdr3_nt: TGTGCCAGCAGTCCGAGGACAGGGGGCACAGATACGCAGTATTTT

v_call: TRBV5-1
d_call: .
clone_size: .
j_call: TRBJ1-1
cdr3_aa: CASSLKEAGHTEAFF
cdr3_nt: TGCGCCAGCAGCTTGAAGGAGGCGGGGCACACTGAAGCTTTCTTT

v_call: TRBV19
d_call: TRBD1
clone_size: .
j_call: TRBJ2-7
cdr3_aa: CASSTRQGGGSYEQYF
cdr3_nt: TGTGCCAGTAGTACCCGACAGGGTGGAGGTTCCTACGAGCAGTACTTC

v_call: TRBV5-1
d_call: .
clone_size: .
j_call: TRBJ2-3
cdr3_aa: CASSFPTDTQYF
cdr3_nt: TGCGCCAGCAGCTTCCCCACAGATACGCAGTATTTT

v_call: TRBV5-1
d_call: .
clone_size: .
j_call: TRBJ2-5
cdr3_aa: CASSFSEETQYF
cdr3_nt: TGCGCCAGCAGCTTCTCGGAAGAGACCCAGTACTTC

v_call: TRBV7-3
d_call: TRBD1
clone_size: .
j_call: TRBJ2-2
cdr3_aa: CASSGQGANTGELFF
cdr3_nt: TGTGCCAGCAGCGGACAGGGGGCAAACACCGGGGAGCTGTTTTTT